A single sample is the source of the 24 T cell receptor beta chains below, sequenced in a study of blood T cell repertoires in COVID-19. Profiled with immunoSEQ multiplex PCR; TCRdb holds only in-frame clones, not every one. The data show approximately 150,000 clones, about 84% seen once. Sequencing was carried out using peripheral blood. The receptor source for this set is a woman between 50 and 59 years old with acute or convalescent COVID-19.

This clone was seen more than once but under ten times. This chain connects TRBV9 to TRBJ1-4, with 9 bases matching TRBD1. Per germline, CDR1 SGDLS and CDR2 YYNGEE. Trimming removed 3 bases from V and 9 bases from J; junction bases left unmatched: 3. CDR3 length: 13 amino acids. In nucleotides, the CDR3 is TGTGCCAGCAGCGGAGGGACAGGGCAAAAACTGTTTTTT. It specifies CASSGGTGQKLFF.

The V and J genes are TRBV7-9 and TRBJ2-3; no definite D call. The CDR3 extends over 12 amino acids. From germline, CDR1 is SEHNR and CDR2 FQNEAQ (reference sequence). V lost 4 bases and J 5 bases, leaving 7 bases between the germline ends. The CDR3 is CASSSSGDTQYF. The DNA for the CDR3 is TGTGCCAGCAGCTCATCGGGAGATACGCAGTATTTT. Complete variable domain (other parts from reference TRBV7-9 and TRBJ2-3): DTGVSQNPRHKITKRGQNVTFRCDPISEHNRLYWYRQTLGQGPEFLTYFQNEAQLEKSRLLSDRFSAERPKGSFSTLEIQRTEQGDSAMYLCASSSSGDTQYFGPGTRLTVL.

The genes are TRBV7-3 and TRBJ2-3, with D tentatively TRBD2 (6 bases). CDR3 size: 15 residues. Germline V CDR1 and CDR2: SGHTA, FQGTGA. Trimming took 5 bases from V and 0 from J, leaving 12 bases between them. The CDR3 sequence is CASSRIGGSTDTQYF. The CDR3 bases are TGTGCCAGCAGCCGTATTGGGGGGAGCACAGATACGCAGTATTTT.

The chain combines TRBV7-2 with TRBJ2-3; weak D call: TRBD2 (5 bases). The CDR3 length is 14 residues. CDR1 and CDR2 from the germline V gene are SGHTA and FQGNSA. V dropped 7 bases and J dropped 1 base, with 12 bases sitting between them. CDR3 DNA sequence: TGTGCCAGCATGCGGGCCAGCCGCACAGATACGCAGTATTTT. Encoded protein: CASMRASRTDTQYF.

The chain uses TRBV3-1 (or the pseudogene TRBV3-2) and TRBJ2-2; TRBD2 aligns across 13 bases. Per the germline V gene, CDR1 is LGHDT and CDR2 is YNNKEL (reference sequence). V was pared by 9 bases and J by 7 bases, with 5 bases of the junction left unmatched. This CDR3 region has 14 residues. The CDR3 DNA reads TGTGCCAGTCTACTAGCGGGGGGGAGCGGGGAGCTGTTTTTT. Its protein product is CASLLAGGSGELFF.

V and J are TRBV28 and TRBJ1-6, with a weak D call TRBD1 (6 bases). The V and J ends lost 6 bases and 14 bases respectively, with 20 bases between them. The CDR3 sequence is 14 residues long. Germline V gene data show CDR1 as MDHEN and CDR2 as SYDVKM. The CDR3, as DNA: TGTGCCAGCAGCACCTTTACGACAGGATCAACCCTCCACTTT. Residues: CASSTFTTGSTLHF.

In this sample, this clone turned up once. J is TRBJ2-2 and V is TRBV7-3; D is uncertain. Between the trimmed V and J ends, which lost 2 bases and 6 bases, there was a span of 13 bases. Looked up from germline, CDR1 is SGHTA and CDR2 is FQGTGA. The CDR3 is 15 residues long. DNA for the CDR3: TGTGCCAGCAGCTTAGACAACTTAAGGTCCGGGGAGCTGTTTTTT. The encoded protein is CASSLDNLRSGELFF.

About this clone: The same CDR3 also results from other DNA sequences found in this sample. This sequence joins TRBV6-5 and TRBJ2-5; possible D gene TRBD1, 6 bases. The V end lost 6 bases, the J end lost 2 bases, and 7 bases lay between the germline ends. CDR1 is MNHEY and CDR2 is SVGAGI in the germline V gene. The CDR3 consists of 12 residues. The CDR3 coding sequence is TGTGCCAGCAGAACAGGGCAAGAGACCCAGTACTTC. It codes for CASRTGQETQYF.

The J gene is TRBJ2-6, the V gene TRBV7-2, with D possibly being TRBD2 (5 bases). Trimming left V 4 bases short and J 0 bases short, with 7 bases between. Germline lookup yields CDR1 SGHTA and CDR2 FQGNSA. CDR3 size: 15 residues. DNA for the CDR3: TGTGCCAGCAGCTCCCGGGGCTCTGGGGCCAACGTCCTGACTTTC. It yields the protein CASSSRGSGANVLTF.

The rearrangement joins TRBV7-3 to TRBJ2-2; 9 nucleotides align to TRBD1. Germline CDR1 SGHTA, CDR2 FQGTGA. CDR3 length: 19 residues. Losses at the gene ends were 5 bases for V and 4 bases for J; bases not matched to a gene: 17. The CDR3 loop is CASSLGGTGLFSGTGELFF. The CDR3 DNA reads TGTGCCAGCAGCCTCGGAGGGACAGGGTTATTTTCGGGCACCGGGGAGCTGTTTTTT.

The V and J genes are TRBV4-3 and TRBJ2-3; 10 nucleotides agree with TRBD2. Germline lookup yields CDR1 LGHNA and CDR2 YSLEER. The junction had 6 bases not matched to a gene; V was cut back by 4 bases and J by 5 bases. This CDR3 is 15 amino acids long. The CDR3 is CASSLEGLALDTQYF. DNA for the CDR3: TGCGCCAGCAGCCTAGAGGGACTAGCGTTAGATACGCAGTATTTT.

The chain is built from TRBV9 and TRBJ1-3; tentative D call: TRBD1 (6 bases). This CDR3 region has 17 residues. Germline V CDR1 and CDR2: SGDLS, YYNGEE. The V end was cut by 3 bases, the J end by 2 bases, with 18 bases between. CDR3 coding DNA: TGTGCCAGCAGCGCCGGCAATCCGGGACAAACTGGAAACACCATATATTTT. Its protein product is CASSAGNPGQTGNTIYF.

The chain carries TRBV27 and TRBJ2-4, with 8 nucleotides matching TRBD1. In germline, CDR1 is MNHEY, CDR2 SMNVEV (reference sequence). V lost 6 bases to trimming and J lost 2 bases; unmatched junction nucleotides: 9. The CDR3 has 16 residues. The CDR3 DNA is TGTGCCAGCAGCCAATGGACAGGGAACACCAAAAACATTCAGTACTTC. Residues: CASSQWTGNTKNIQYF.

The chain joins TRBV30 to TRBJ1-2; D remains unclear. CDR1 GTSNPN and CDR2 SVGIG come from the germline V gene (reference sequence). The CDR3 has 13 amino acids. Trimming shortened V by 5 bases and J by 4 bases, and 14 bases separated the two germline ends. CDR3 DNA sequence: TGTGCCTGGCTGAGAACAGTCACCTATGGCTACACCTTC. This codes for CAWLRTVTYGYTF.

The rearrangement joins TRBV6-6 to TRBJ1-4; 9 bases match TRBD1. This CDR3 is built from 14 residues. Germline CDR1 MNHNY, CDR2 SVGAGI (reference sequence). V lost 5 bases, J lost 4 bases, and 2 bases stayed unmatched. The CDR3 DNA is TGTGCCAGCAGTGGGACAGGGTTTAATGAAAAACTGTTTTTT. This sequence encodes CASSGTGFNEKLFF.

The chain links TRBV7-9 to TRBJ1-6; no clear D gene. CDR1 and CDR2 (germline): SEHNR, FQNEAQ (reference sequence). V was clipped by 6 bases and J by 5 bases, with 8 bases between them. This CDR3 has 13 amino acids. The CDR3 sequence: CASRIQDNSPLHF. In DNA, the CDR3 is TGTGCCAGCAGGATTCAGGATAATTCACCCCTCCACTTT.

The chain uses TRBV9 and TRBJ1-2, with 7 bases identical to TRBD1. The junction had 13 bases not matched to a gene; V was cut back by 0 bases and J by 8 bases. The CDR3 is 16 residues long. Germline V CDR1 and CDR2: SGDLS, YYNGEE. Here the CDR3 DNA reads TGTGCCAGCAGCGTAGCCCCCCTCGACAGGGCAGAAGGCTACACCTTC. Translated, it gives CASSVAPLDRAEGYTF.

The CDR3: CSVERGLGEKLFF. CDR3 DNA sequence: TGCAGCGTTGAAAGGGGCCTGGGGGAAAAACTGTTTTTT. The chain couples TRBV29-1 to TRBJ1-4; possibly TRBD1 for D (5 bases). V was pared by 2 bases and J by 8 bases, with 12 bases between. CDR3 length equals 13 residues. Germline V gene data show CDR1 as SQVTM and CDR2 as ANQGSEA.

The V gene is TRBV7-2, the J gene TRBJ2-4, with TRBD2 as a possible D gene (6 bases). V shed 0 bases and J shed 9 bases, with 18 bases lying between them. The germline CDR1 and CDR2 sequences are SGHTA and FQGNSA. This CDR3 has 16 amino acids. The CDR3 region has the DNA TGTGCCAGCAGCTTAGCATCTCGCGGACCGGAGGGCATTCAGTACTTC. Amino acids: CASSLASRGPEGIQYF.

The J gene is TRBJ1-2, the V gene TRBV2, with TRBD1 matching 8 bases. V trimming: 2 bases; J trimming: 6 bases; junction bases outside the gene matches: 2. This CDR3 has 13 amino acids. From germline, CDR1 is SNHLY and CDR2 FYNNEI. CDR3 DNA: TGTGCCAGCAGTGAATTGACAGGGGATGGCTACACCTTC. Translated: CASSELTGDGYTF.

The chain employs TRBV28 and TRBJ2-7; TRBD1 agrees at 9 bases. V lost 6 bases, J lost 7 bases, and 10 bases stayed unmatched. This CDR3 comprises 14 residues. Germline V gene data show CDR1 as MDHEN and CDR2 as SYDVKM. The CDR3 DNA is TGTGCCAGCAGACGGGGGCAGGGGACAGGGGAGCAGTACTTC. This encodes CASRRGQGTGEQYF.

V gene TRBV9 combines with J gene TRBJ2-5, with D maybe TRBD1 (5 bases). Germline assignment: CDR1 SGDLS and CDR2 YYNGEE. This CDR3 has 16 residues. V was shortened by 0 bases and J by 2 bases, with 14 bases between the two germline ends. The CDR3 region is CASSVDGAEWQETQYF. CDR3 sequence (DNA): TGTGCCAGCAGCGTAGATGGGGCAGAGTGGCAAGAGACCCAGTACTTC.

This chain connects TRBV10-2 to TRBJ2-1, with a possible D match to TRBD1 (6 bases). From germline, CDR1 is WSHSY and CDR2 SAAADI. V was clipped by 6 bases and J by 6 bases, with 18 bases between them. The CDR3 loop spans 15 amino acids. The CDR3 region has the DNA TGCGCCAGCAGGGACAGCATATCGTCACGCAATGAGCAGTTCTTC. This translates into CASRDSISSRNEQFF.

As for this clone: The sample contains more than one DNA sequence encoding this CDR3. This sequence joins TRBV6-5 and TRBJ1-5; 8 bases agree with TRBD1. Looked up from germline, CDR1 is MNHEY and CDR2 is SVGAGI. The CDR3 sequence is 13 residues long. V lost 8 bases, J lost 6 bases, and 6 bases stayed unmatched. The DNA for the CDR3 is TGTGCCAGCCGACCACAGGGGGGTCAGCCCCAGCATTTT. Protein sequence: CASRPQGGQPQHF.